This T cell receptor beta chain came from a study of shared clonotypes between healthy human individuals. The V end was cut by 0 bases, the J end by 4 bases, with 8 bases between. The germline gives CDR1 SGHNT, CDR2 YYREEE (reference sequence). The CDR3 runs 14 residues. Libraries were prepared by immunoSEQ multiplex PCR; TCRdb keeps only in-frame clonotypes and omits some of them. The sample yields some 2,500,000 clones, 85% to 95% seen once. This chain uses TRBV5-4 with TRBJ1-5; D remains ambiguous. Specimen: naive CD4+ T cells from PBMCs. Subset of the sample: CD45RA+ positively selected. This receptor was taken from a man between 18 and 29 years old in good health. Some clones in this sample may be carry-over from other donors' samples. The CDR3 DNA follows: TGTGCCAGCAGCTTGGTGCCGGAAAATCAGCCCCAGCATTTT. Translating gives CASSLVPENQPQHF.